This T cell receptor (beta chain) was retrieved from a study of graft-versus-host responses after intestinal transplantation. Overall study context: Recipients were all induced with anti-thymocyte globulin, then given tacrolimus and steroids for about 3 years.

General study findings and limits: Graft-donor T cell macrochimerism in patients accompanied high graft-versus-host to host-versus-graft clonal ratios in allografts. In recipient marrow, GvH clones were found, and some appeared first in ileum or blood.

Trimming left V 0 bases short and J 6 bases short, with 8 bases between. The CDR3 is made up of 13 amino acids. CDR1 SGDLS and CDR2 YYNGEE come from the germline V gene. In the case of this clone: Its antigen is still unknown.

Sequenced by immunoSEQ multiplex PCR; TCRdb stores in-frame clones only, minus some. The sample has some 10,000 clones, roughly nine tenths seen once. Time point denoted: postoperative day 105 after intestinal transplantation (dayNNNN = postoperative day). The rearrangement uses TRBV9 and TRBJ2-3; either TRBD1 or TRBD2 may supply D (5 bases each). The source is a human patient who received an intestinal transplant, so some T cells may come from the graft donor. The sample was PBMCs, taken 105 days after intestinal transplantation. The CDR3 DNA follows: TGTGCCAGCAGCGTAGCAGGGAGCGATACGCAGTATTTT. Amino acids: CASSVAGSDTQYF.